The TCR beta chain described here comes from a study of T cells expressing NK-cell markers. TCRdb reanalyzed the 5' RACE reads and collapses them to one entry per CDR3 protein, without DNA. The listing records approximately 420,000 distinct CDR3 sequences. Source material: blood T cells: a sorted CD56 or NKG2C T cell subset, CD4+ or CD8+ T cells, or bulk PBMC T cells (not recorded which). This TCR was recovered from a woman aged 45 to 65 in good health.

CDR3 amino acids: CSVGHVETSGRGSEQFF. The rearrangement joins TRBV20-1 to TRBJ2-1; the D call from TCRdb, TRBD2, cannot be confirmed without DNA. The CDR3 is made up of 17 amino acids. Germline assignment: CDR1 DFQATT and CDR2 SNEGSKA (reference sequence).